This T cell receptor (beta chain) is from a study of T-cell memory formation after mild COVID-19. Background on the study: TCR clusters mostly belonged to single donors.

Overall study findings and caveats: There were some responding clones in pre-infection memory, which suggested that cross-reactive memory had joined.

Germline-derived CDR1 and CDR2 are SGHRS and YFSETQ. The CDR3 is made up of 14 amino acids. The V and J ends lost 0 bases and 4 bases respectively, with 10 bases between them. Regarding this clonotype: Its antigen is currently unknown.

MiXCR was run by TCRdb on the 5' RACE reads, yielding one entry per CDR3 protein. The data hold under 60,000 distinct CDR3 sequences, with approximately 9% observed a single time. V is TRBV5-1 and J is TRBJ2-5; D is unresolved. The TCR originated in an adult woman who had mild COVID-19 (a few samples of this study predate the infection). Cell type and time point are not known. Sequenced sample: PBMCs or a T cell subset sorted from them (not recorded which). The CDR3 loop is CASSLVTVGETQYF. The CDR3 DNA reads as TGCGCCAGCAGCTTGGTCACAGTCGGAGAGACCCAGTACTTC. The full variable domain, with the rest looked up from reference TRBV5-1 and TRBJ2-5, is KAGVTQTPRYLIKTRGQQVTLSCSPISGHRSVSWYQQTPGQGLQFLFEYFSETQRNKGNFPGRFSGRQFSNSRSEMNVSTLELGDSALYLCASSLVTVGETQYFGPGTRLLVL.